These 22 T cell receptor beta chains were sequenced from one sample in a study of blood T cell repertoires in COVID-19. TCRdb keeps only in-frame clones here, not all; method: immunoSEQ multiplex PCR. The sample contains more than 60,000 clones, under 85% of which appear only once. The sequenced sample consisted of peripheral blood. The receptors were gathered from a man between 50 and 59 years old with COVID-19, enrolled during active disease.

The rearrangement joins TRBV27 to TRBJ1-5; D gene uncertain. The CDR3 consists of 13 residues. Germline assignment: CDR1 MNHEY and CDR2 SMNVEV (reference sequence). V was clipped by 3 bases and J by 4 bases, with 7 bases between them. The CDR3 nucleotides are TGTGCCAGCAGTTTTAGGGAGAATCAGCCCCAGCATTTT. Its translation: CASSFRENQPQHF.

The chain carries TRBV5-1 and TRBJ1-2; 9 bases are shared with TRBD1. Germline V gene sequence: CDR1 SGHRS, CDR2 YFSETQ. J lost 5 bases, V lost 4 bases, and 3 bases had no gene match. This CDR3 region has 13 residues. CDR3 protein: CASSPGTGYGYTF. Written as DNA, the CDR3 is TGCGCCAGCAGCCCGGGGACAGGGTATGGCTACACCTTC.

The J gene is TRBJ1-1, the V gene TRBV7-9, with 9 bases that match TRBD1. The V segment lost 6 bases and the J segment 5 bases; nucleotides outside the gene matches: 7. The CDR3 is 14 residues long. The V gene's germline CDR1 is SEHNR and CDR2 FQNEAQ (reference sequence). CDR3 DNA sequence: TGTGCCAGCAGTCCACAGGGGGCTTTGACTGAAGCTTTCTTT. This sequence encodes CASSPQGALTEAFF. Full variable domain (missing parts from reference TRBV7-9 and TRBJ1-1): DTGVSQNPRHKITKRGQNVTFRCDPISEHNRLYWYRQTLGQGPEFLTYFQNEAQLEKSRLLSDRFSAERPKGSFSTLEIQRTEQGDSAMYLCASSPQGALTEAFFGQGTRLTVV.

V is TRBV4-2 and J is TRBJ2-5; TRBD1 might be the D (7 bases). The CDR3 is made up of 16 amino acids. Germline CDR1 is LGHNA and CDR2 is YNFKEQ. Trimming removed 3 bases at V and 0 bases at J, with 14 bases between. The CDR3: CASSHTPGGNQETQYF. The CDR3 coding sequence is TGTGCCAGCAGCCATACACCAGGGGGGAACCAAGAGACCCAGTACTTC.

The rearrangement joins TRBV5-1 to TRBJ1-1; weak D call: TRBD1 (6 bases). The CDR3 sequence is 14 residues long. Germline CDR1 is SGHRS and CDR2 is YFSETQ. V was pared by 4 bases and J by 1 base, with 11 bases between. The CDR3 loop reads CASSPTGENTEAFF. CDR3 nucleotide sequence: TGCGCCAGCAGCCCGACAGGAGAGAACACTGAAGCTTTCTTT.

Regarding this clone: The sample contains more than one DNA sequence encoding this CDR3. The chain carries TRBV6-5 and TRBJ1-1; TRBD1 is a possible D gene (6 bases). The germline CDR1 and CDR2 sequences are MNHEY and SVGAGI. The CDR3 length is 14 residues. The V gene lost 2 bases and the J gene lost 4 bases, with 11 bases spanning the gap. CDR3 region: CASSYRRGSTEAFF. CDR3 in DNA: TGTGCCAGCAGTTACCGCAGGGGAAGCACTGAAGCTTTCTTT.

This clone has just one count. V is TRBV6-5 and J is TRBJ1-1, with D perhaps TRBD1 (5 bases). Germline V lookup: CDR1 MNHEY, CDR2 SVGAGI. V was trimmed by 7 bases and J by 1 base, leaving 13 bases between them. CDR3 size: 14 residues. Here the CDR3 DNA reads TGTGCCAGCATATTGCAGCAGGGGAACACTGAAGCTTTCTTT. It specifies CASILQQGNTEAFF.

DNA of the CDR3: TGTGCCAGCAGTACTAGCTATAGTACACCCCTCCACTTT. Protein product: CASSTSYSTPLHF. V and J are TRBV14 and TRBJ1-6; D remains ambiguous. Germline V gene sequence: CDR1 SGHDN, CDR2 FVKESK. The CDR3 is 13 amino acids. The V end lost 6 bases, the J end lost 11 bases, and 14 bases lay between the germline ends.

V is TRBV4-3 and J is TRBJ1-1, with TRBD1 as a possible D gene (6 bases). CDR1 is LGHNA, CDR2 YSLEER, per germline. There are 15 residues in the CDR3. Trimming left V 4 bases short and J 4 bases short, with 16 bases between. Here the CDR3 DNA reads TGCGCCAGCAGCCTTACGGCAGGGGTCCCCACTGAAGCTTTCTTT. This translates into CASSLTAGVPTEAFF.

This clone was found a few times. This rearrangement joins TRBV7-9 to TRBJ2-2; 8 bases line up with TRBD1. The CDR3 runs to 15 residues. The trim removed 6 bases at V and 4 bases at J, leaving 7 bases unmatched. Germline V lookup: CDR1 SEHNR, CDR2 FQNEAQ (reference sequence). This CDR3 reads CASRPGQGGTGELFF. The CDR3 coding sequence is TGTGCCAGCAGGCCCGGACAGGGTGGCACCGGGGAGCTGTTTTTT.

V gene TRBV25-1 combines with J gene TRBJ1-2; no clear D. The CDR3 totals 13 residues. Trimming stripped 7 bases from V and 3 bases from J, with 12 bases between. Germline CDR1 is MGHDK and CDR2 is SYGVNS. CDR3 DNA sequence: TGTGCCAGCAAGTCGGGTCAGCACTATGGCTACACCTTC. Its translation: CASKSGQHYGYTF.

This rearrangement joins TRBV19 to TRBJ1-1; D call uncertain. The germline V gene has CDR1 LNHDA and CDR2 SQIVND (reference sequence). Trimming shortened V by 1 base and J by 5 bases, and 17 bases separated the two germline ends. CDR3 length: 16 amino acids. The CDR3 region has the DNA TGTGCCAGTAGTATAGGAGGTCCCAAGAGAAGGACTGAAGCTTTCTTT. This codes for CASSIGGPKRRTEAFF.

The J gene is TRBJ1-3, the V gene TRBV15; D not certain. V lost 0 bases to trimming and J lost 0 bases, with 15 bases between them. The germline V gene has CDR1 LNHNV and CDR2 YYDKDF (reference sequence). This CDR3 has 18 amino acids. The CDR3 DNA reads TGTGCCACCAGCAGAGATCCGGGCGGGGTCAGCTCTGGAAACACCATATATTTT. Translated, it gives CATSRDPGGVSSGNTIYF.

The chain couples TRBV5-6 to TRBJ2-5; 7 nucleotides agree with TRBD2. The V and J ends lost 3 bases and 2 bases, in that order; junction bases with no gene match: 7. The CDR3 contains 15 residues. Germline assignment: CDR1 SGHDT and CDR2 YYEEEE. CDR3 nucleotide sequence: TGTGCCAGCAGCTCACTCAGCGGGATACAAGAGACCCAGTACTTC. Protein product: CASSSLSGIQETQYF.

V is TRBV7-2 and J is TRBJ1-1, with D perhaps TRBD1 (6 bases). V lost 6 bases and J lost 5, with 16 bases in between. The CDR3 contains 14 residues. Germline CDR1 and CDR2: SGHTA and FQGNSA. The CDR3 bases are TGTGCCAGCAGAAATAGAGGGGGGGATACTGAAGCTTTCTTT. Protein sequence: CASRNRGGDTEAFF.

The CDR3 loop is CASSLWGLDRNNEQFF. CDR3 sequence (DNA): TGTGCCAGCAGTTTATGGGGTTTGGACAGGAACAATGAGCAGTTCTTC. The chain couples TRBV28 to TRBJ2-1; the match to TRBD1 covers 7 bases. V lost 0 bases and J lost 5; bases outside the gene matches: 7. Germline values: CDR1 MDHEN, CDR2 SYDVKM. The CDR3 totals 16 residues.

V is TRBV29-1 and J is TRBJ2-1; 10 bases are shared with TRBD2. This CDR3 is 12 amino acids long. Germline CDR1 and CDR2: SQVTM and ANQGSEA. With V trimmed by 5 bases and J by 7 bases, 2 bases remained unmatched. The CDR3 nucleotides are TGCAGCGTTCGGACTAGCGGTAATGAGCAGTTCTTC. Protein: CSVRTSGNEQFF.

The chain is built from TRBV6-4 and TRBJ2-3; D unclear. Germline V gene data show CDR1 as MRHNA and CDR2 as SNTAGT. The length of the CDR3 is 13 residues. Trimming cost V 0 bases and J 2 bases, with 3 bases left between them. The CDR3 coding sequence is TGTGCCAGCAGTGACTCGGCCACAGATACGCAGTATTTT. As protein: CASSDSATDTQYF.

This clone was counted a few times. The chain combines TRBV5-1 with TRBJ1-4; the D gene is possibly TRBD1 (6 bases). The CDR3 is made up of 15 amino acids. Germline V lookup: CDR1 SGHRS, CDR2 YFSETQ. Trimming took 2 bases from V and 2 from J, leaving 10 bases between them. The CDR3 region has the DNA TGCGCCAGCAGCTTTACGGACAGTACTAATGAAAAACTGTTTTTT. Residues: CASSFTDSTNEKLFF.

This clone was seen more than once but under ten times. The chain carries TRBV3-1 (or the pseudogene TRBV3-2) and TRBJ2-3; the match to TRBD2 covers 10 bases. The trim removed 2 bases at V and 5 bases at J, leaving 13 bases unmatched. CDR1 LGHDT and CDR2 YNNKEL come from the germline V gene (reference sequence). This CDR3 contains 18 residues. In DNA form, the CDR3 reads TGTGCCAGCAGCCAAATCTGGGCAAGGGCTAGCGGGGGAGATACGCAGTATTTT. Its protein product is CASSQIWARASGGDTQYF.

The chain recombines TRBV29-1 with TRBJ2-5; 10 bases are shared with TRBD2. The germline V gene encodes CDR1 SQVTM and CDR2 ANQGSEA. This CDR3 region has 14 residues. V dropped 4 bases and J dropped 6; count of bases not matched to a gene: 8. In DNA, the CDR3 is TGCAGCGTTGTAGTGGCTAGCGGGGGAAAGACCCAGTACTTC. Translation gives CSVVVASGGKTQYF.

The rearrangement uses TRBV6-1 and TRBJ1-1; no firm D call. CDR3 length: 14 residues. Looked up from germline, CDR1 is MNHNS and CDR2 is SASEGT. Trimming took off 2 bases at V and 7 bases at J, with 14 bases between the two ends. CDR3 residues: CASSETLTTLEAFF. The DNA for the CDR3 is TGTGCCAGCAGTGAAACACTGACAACTCTTGAAGCTTTCTTT.